Following are 14 T cell receptor beta chains from one sample sequenced in a study of blood T cell repertoires in COVID-19. Libraries were prepared by immunoSEQ multiplex PCR; TCRdb keeps only in-frame clonotypes and omits some of them. This table holds about 83,000 clones, around three quarters found once. Sequencing was done on a sample of peripheral blood. Receptor source: a woman older than 75 with active or convalescent COVID-19.

This clone was found a few times. DNA of the CDR3: TGTGCCAGCAGCTGGGGACTAGCGGAAACCTACAATGAGCAGTTCTTC. Its translation is CASSWGLAETYNEQFF. V is TRBV5-5 and J is TRBJ2-1; TRBD2 matches at 11 bases. The CDR3 runs to 16 residues. Trimming removed 3 bases from V and 2 bases from J; junction bases left unmatched: 4. Germline assignment: CDR1 SGHKS and CDR2 YYEKEE (reference sequence). Full variable domain (rest looked up from reference TRBV5-5 and TRBJ2-1): DAGVTQSPTHLIKTRGQQVTLRCSPISGHKSVSWYQQVLGQGPQFIFQYYEKEERGRGNFPDRFSARQFPNYSSELNVNALLLGDSALYLCASSWGLAETYNEQFFGPGTRLTVL.

The chain employs TRBV12-3 or TRBV12-4 and TRBJ1-5, with a possible D match to TRBD1 (5 bases). V was shortened by 11 bases and J by 2 bases, with 10 bases between the two germline ends. The length of the CDR3 is 12 residues. CDR3 residues: CASGGGNQPQHF. The CDR3 nucleotides read TGTGCCTCCGGGGGAGGCAATCAGCCCCAGCATTTT.

The chain uses TRBV7-5 and TRBJ2-1; the listed D gene, TRBD1, was not tested against the DNA. TRBV7-5 is noted as a pseudogene. The CDR3 runs 14 residues. CDR3 residues: CARSVTRGGYEQFF. The CDR3 DNA follows: TGTGCCAGAAGCGTAACCCGAGGGGGCTATGAGCAGTTCTTC.

The chain uses TRBV7-3 and TRBJ1-1, with D possibly matching TRBD1 (5 bases). From germline, CDR1 is SGHTA and CDR2 FQGTGA. The CDR3 is 17 amino acids. Deletions cut 2 bases from V and 5 bases from J, with 21 bases between. CDR3 coding DNA: TGTGCCAGCAGCTTATATATGGTGGGGGGAAAGGGGACTGAAGCTTTCTTT. Its protein is CASSLYMVGGKGTEAFF.

The sample holds many counts of this clone. CDR3 coding DNA: TGTGCCAGTAGTATCGCGGGGGTGGCCACTGAAGCTTTCTTT. Translation: CASSIAGVATEAFF. The gene calls are TRBV19 and TRBJ1-1, with D possibly being TRBD1 (5 bases). CDR3 length: 14 residues. V was shortened by 3 bases and J by 4 bases, with 12 bases between the two germline ends. In germline, CDR1 is LNHDA, CDR2 SQIVND (reference sequence).

This chain joins TRBV5-1 and TRBJ1-2, with 9 bases fitting TRBD1. Trimming at V came to 3 bases and at J to 8 bases, leaving 8 bases not matched to a gene. The CDR3 loop spans 14 amino acids. Germline V gene lookup returns CDR1 SGHRS and CDR2 YFSETQ. CDR3: CASSSPDRGGGYTF. The CDR3 nucleotides read TGCGCCAGCAGCTCCCCGGACAGGGGAGGCGGCTACACCTTC.

This chain connects TRBV19 to TRBJ1-5, with D maybe TRBD1 (5 bases). Germline-derived CDR1 and CDR2 are LNHDA and SQIVND (reference sequence). The V gene lost 6 bases and the J gene lost 0 bases, with 27 bases spanning the gap. CDR3 length: 20 residues. CDR3 sequence (DNA): TGTGCCAGTAGCAAACCCAAGGGAAGAGACAGTAAATATAGCAATCAGCCCCAGCATTTT. Its translation is CASSKPKGRDSKYSNQPQHF.

J is TRBJ2-1 and V is TRBV6-2 or TRBV6-3, with D possibly being TRBD1 (5 bases). This CDR3 region has 13 residues. Germline CDR1 reads MNHEY; CDR2 reads SVGEGT. Trimming pared 6 bases from V and 12 bases from J, leaving 18 bases between. CDR3 sequence: CASRYTGLAGQFF. CDR3 DNA sequence: TGTGCCAGCAGATACACAGGATTGGCCGGGCAGTTCTTC.

This sequence joins TRBV5-1 and TRBJ2-5, with 8 bases matching TRBD1. This CDR3 comprises 15 residues. J gave up 1 base and V 7 bases, and 9 bases lay outside the gene matches. Germline CDR1 reads SGHRS; CDR2 reads YFSETQ. DNA of the CDR3: TGCGCCAGCCGCCCAGGGGGCGAAATCCAAGAGACCCAGTACTTC. Translated: CASRPGGEIQETQYF.

The rearrangement uses TRBV3-1 (or the pseudogene TRBV3-2) and TRBJ1-1; TRBD1 matches at 8 bases. The J segment lost 4 bases and the V segment lost 6 bases, leaving 7 bases of the junction unmatched. The CDR3 runs to 14 residues. Germline CDR1 and CDR2: LGHDT and YNNKEL (reference sequence). The chain's CDR3 is CASRRQGSVTEAFF. CDR3 in DNA: TGTGCCAGCAGGAGACAGGGGTCGGTCACTGAAGCTTTCTTT.

This clone has just one count. The chain joins TRBV4-1 to TRBJ2-1, with 8 positions matching TRBD1. The CDR3 is made up of 15 amino acids. Germline trimming cut 3 bases from V and 10 bases from J; bases unmatched to any gene: 11. Germline values: CDR1 MGHRA, CDR2 YSYEKL. The CDR3 DNA follows: TGCGCCAGCAGCCACCCCCGCGCAGGGGGCAAAGAGCAGTTCTTC. Translated: CASSHPRAGGKEQFF.

The V and J genes are TRBV5-5 and TRBJ2-5; 10 nucleotides match TRBD2. CDR1 and CDR2 from the germline V gene are SGHKS and YYEKEE (reference sequence). This CDR3 is built from 17 residues. J lost 5 bases, V lost 0 bases, and 10 bases had no gene match. The CDR3 region is CASSLGPTSGLLETQYF. CDR3 DNA: TGTGCCAGCAGCTTGGGCCCGACTAGCGGGCTCTTGGAGACCCAGTACTTC.

Notes on this clone: Other DNA sequences in the same sample also yield this CDR3. CDR3 nucleotides: TGTGCCAGCAGCCCAGGGGTAGGAACCTACGAGCAGTACTTC. Its translation: CASSPGVGTYEQYF. V usage is TRBV5-6 and J usage is TRBJ2-7; D might be TRBD1 (6 bases). CDR1 is SGHDT and CDR2 is YYEEEE in the germline V gene. The V end lost 4 bases, the J end lost 2 bases, and 13 bases lay between the germline ends. This CDR3 spans 14 amino acids.

The chain links TRBV12-3 or TRBV12-4 to TRBJ2-7; possible D gene TRBD2, 5 bases. Trimming took 1 base from V and 11 from J, leaving 12 bases between them. CDR3 length equals 12 residues. CDR3 in DNA: TGTGCCAGCAGTTTAGGCCTAGCAGGAGAGTACTTC. Translating gives CASSLGLAGEYF.